The T cell receptor beta chain described here comes from a study of blood T cell repertoires in COVID-19. V trimming: 0 bases; J trimming: 11 bases; junction bases outside the gene matches: 6. The germline V gene has CDR1 SGDLS and CDR2 YYNGEE. This CDR3 contains 13 residues. Original data processing: Amplification of reference gene primers provided the estimated nucleated cell counts. Clones were read by immunoSEQ multiplex PCR, and TCRdb kept only the in-frame ones, dropping some. Clone size and V and J calls were adopted from that table, with D and trimming inferred from the DNA. The sample consists of about 330,000 clones, approximately 87% of them appearing once.

The TCR originated in a woman aged 25 to 39 who had recovered from COVID-19. The V and J genes are TRBV9 and TRBJ1-1, with 8 bases matching TRBD1. The sequencing sample was made of PBMCs or T cells enriched from blood (not recorded which). CDR3: CASSVGLDRDAFF. DNA of the CDR3: TGTGCCAGCAGCGTAGGTCTGGACAGGGACGCTTTCTTT.